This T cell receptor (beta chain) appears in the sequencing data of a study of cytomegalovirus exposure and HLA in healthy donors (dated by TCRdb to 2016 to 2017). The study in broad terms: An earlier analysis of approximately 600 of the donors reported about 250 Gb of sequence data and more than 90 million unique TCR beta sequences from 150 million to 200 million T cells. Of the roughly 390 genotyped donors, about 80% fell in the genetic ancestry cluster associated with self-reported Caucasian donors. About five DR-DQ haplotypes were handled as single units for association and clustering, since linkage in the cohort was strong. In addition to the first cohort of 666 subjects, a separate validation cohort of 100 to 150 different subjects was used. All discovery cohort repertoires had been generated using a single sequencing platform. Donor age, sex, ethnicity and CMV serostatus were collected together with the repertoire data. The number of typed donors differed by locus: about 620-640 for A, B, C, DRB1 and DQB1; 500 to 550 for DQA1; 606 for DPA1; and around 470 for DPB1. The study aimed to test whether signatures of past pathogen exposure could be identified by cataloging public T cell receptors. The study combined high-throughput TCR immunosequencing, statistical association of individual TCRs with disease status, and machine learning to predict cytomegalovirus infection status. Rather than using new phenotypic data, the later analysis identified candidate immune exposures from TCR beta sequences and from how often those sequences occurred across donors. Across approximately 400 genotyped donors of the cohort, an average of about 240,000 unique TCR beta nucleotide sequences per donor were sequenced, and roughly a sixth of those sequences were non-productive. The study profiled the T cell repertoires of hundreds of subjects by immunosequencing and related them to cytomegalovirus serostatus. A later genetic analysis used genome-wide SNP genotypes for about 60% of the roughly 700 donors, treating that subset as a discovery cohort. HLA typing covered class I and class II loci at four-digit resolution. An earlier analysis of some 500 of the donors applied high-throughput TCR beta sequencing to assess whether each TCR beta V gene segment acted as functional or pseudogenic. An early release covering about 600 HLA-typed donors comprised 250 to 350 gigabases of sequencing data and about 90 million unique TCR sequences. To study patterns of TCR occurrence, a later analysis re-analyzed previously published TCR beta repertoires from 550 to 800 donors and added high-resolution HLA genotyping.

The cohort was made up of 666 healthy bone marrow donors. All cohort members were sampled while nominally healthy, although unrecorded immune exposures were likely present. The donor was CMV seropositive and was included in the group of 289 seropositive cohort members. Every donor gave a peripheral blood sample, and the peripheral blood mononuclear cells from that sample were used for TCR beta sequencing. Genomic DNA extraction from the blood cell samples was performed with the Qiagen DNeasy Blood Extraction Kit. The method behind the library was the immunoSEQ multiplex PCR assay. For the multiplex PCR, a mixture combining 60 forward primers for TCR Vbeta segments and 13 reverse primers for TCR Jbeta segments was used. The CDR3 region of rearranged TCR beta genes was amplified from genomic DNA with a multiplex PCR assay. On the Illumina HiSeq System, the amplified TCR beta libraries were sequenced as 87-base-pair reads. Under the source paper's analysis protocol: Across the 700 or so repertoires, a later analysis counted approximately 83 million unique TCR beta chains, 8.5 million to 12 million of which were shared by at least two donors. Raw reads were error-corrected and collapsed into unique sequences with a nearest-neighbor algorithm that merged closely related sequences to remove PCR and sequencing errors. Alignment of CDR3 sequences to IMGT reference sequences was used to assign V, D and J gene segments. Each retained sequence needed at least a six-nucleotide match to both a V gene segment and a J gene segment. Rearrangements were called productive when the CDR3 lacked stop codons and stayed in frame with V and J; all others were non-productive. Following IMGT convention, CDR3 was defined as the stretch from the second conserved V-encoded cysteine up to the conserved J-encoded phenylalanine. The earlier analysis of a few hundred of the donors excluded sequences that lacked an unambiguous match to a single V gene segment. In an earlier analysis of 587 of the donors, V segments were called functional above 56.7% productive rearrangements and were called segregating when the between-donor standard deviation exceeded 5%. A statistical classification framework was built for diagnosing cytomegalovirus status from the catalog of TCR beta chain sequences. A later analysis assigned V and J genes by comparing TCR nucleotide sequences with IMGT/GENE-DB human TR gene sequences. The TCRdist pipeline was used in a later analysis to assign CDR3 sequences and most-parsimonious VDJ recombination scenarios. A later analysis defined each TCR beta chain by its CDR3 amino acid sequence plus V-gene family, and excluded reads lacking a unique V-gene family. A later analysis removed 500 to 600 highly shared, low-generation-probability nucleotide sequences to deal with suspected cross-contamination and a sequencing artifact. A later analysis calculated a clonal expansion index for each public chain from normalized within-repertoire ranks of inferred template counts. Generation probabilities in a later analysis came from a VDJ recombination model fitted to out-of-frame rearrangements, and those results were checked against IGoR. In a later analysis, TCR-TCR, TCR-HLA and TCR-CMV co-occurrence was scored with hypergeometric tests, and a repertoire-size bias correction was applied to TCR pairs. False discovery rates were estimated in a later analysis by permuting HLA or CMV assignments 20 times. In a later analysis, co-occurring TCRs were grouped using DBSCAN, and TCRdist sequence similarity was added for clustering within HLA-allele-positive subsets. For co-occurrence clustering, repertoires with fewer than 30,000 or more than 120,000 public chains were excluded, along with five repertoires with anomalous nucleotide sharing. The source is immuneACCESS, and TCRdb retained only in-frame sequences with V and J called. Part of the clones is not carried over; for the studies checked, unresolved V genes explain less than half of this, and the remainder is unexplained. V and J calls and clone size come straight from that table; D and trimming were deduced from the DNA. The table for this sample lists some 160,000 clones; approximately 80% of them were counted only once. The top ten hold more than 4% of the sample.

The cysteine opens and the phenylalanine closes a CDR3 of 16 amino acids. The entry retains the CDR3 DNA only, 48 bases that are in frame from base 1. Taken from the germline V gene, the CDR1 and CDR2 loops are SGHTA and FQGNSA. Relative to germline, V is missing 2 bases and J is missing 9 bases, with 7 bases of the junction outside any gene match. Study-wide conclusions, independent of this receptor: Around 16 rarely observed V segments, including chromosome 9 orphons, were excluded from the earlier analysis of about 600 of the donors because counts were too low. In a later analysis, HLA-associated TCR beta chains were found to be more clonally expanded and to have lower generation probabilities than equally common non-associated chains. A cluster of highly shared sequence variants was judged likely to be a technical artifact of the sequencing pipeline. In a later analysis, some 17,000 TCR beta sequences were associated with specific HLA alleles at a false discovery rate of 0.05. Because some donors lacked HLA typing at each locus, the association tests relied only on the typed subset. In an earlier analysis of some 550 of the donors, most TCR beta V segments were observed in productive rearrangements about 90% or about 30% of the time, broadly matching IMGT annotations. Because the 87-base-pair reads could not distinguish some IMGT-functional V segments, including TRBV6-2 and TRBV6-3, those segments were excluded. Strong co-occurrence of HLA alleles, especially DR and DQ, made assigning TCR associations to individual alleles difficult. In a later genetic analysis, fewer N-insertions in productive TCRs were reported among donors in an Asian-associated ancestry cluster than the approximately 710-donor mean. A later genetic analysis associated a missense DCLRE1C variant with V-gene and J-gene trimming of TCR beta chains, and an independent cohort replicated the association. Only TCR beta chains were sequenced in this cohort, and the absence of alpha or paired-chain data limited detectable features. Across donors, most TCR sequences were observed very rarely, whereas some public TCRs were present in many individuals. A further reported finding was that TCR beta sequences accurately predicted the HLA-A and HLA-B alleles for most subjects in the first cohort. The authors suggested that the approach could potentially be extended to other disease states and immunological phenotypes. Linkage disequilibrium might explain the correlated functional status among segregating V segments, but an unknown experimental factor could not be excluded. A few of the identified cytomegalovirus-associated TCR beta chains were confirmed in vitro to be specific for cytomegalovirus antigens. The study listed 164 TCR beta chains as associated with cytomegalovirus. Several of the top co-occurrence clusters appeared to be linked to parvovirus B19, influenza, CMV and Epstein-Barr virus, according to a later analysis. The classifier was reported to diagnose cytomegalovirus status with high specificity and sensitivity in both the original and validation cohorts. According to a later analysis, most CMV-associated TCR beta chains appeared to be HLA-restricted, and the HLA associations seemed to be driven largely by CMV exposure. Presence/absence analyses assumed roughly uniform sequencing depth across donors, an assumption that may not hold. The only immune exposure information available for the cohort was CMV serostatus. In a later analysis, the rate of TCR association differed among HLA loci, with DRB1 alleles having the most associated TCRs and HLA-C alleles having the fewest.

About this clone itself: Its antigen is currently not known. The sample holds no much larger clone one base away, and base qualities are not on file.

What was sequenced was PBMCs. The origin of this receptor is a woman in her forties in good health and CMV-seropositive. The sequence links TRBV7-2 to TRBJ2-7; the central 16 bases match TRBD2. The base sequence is TGTGCCAGCAGCTTAACCGGGACTAGCGGGGGGGCGGGGCAGTACTTC. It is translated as CASSLTGTSGGAGQYF. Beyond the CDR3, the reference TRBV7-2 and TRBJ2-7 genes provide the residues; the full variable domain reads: GAGVSQSPSNKVTEKGKDVELRCDPISGHTALYWYRQSLGQGLEFLIYFQGNSAPDKSGLPSDRFSAERTGGSVSTLTIQRTQQEDSAVYLCASSLTGTSGGAGQYFGPGTRLTVT.